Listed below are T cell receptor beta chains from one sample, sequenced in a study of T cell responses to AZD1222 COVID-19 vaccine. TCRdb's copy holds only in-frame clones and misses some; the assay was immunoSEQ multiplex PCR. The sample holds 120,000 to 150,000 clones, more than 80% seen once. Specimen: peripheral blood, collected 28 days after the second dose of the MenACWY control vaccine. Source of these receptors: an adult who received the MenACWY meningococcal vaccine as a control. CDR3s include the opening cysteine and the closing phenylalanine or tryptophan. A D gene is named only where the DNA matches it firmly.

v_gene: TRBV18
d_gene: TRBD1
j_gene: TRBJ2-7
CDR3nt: TGTGCCAGCTCCGGGACAGGTTCCTACGAGCAGTACTTC
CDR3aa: CASSGTGSYEQYF

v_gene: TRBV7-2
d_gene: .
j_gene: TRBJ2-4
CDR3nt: TGTGCCAGCAGCCAGGGGGGATCCCAGAACATTCAGTACTTC
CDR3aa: CASSQGGSQNIQYF

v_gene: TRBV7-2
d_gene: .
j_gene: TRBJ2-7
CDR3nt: TGTGCCAGCAGCTTAGAGAGCTACGAGCAGTACTTC
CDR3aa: CASSLESYEQYF

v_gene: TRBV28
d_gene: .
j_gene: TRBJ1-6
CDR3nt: TGTGCCAGCATGGGGGGTTCACCCCTCCACTTT
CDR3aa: CASMGGSPLHF

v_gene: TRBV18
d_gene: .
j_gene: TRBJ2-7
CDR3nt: TGTGCCAGCTCAGAACAGACTCGCTACGAGCAGTACTTC
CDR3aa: CASSEQTRYEQYF

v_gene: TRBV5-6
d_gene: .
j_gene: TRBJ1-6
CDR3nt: TGTGCCAGCAGTCTTCCAGGGTCACCCCTCCACTTT
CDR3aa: CASSLPGSPLHF

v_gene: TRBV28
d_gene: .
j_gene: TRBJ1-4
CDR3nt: TGTGCCAGCAGTTTATCACAGGGCGGGGAAAAACTGTTTTTT
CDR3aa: CASSLSQGGEKLFF

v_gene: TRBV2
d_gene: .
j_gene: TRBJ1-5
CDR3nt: TGTGCCAGCAGCGGCGCACAGGGACGTCAGCCCCAGCATTTT
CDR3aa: CASSGAQGRQPQHF

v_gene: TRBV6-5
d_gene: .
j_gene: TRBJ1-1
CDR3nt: TGTGCCAGCAGACGATCCAGGGATTACACTGAAGCTTTCTTT
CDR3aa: CASRRSRDYTEAFF

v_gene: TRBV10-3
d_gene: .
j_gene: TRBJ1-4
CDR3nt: TGTGCCATCAGTGAGACAGGGACGAGTGAAAAACTGTTTTTT
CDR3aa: CAISETGTSEKLFF